This paragraph reports one T cell receptor beta chain. The antigen is unknown. After extraction with the RNeasy kit, roughly 0.45 to 1 ug of the RNA was reverse transcribed using random hexamers. TCRdb recomputed calls from the immunoSEQ multiplex PCR reads with MiXCR, one row per CDR3 protein. Of some 150,000 distinct CDR3 sequences in the sample, roughly 95% were seen once. These data belong to a study of CD8 T cells in Susac syndrome. The CDR3 contains 15 residues. The V and J ends lost 0 bases and 4 bases, in that order; junction bases with no gene match: 3. From germline, CDR1 is DFQATT and CDR2 SNEGSKA (reference sequence). Study-wide findings and caveats: The study recognized that its TCR sequencing and HLA analysis covered a relatively small number of individuals.

Sequencing was done on a sample of CD4+ T cells from PBMCs. This TCR derives from a human donor with Susac syndrome. The chain uses TRBV20-1 and TRBJ1-5; 10 nucleotides align to TRBD1. CDR3 sequence: CSARDWGQGNQPQHF. Written as DNA, the CDR3 is TGCAGTGCTAGAGATTGGGGACAGGGGAATCAGCCCCAGCATTTT.